This TCR beta chain was obtained from a study of vaccination and CD4 T cells after COVID-19. Treatment noted: roughly 11-day PBMC culture with coronavirus spike peptide pools or control peptides (ViraFEST assay). Prior to the COVID-19 pandemic (2011-2018), the unexposed donor's CD4+ T cells were collected. The sample holds a few counts of this clonotype. What it binds is unknown. Germline V gene sequence: CDR1 DFQATT, CDR2 SNEGSKA (reference sequence). V gave up 5 bases and J gave up 13 bases, with 21 bases separating them. The CDR3 contains 13 residues. Once obtained from cultured CD4+ T cells, the DNA was sequenced using the Oncomine TCR Beta short-read assay. MiXCR was run by TCRdb on the PCR reads, yielding one entry per CDR3 protein. Of roughly 7,900 distinct CDR3 sequences listed, 37% were seen once; the top ten hold approximately 15%.

What was sequenced was CD4+ T cells from blood, cultured in vitro. The source is a human donor in good health. The chain joins TRBV20-1 to TRBJ2-1, with D perhaps TRBD1 (6 bases). Here the CDR3 DNA reads TGCAGTGCTGGGACACCAGGTGAAGGAAGACAGTTCTTC. Protein product: CSAGTPGEGRQFF.